This is a list of T cell receptor beta chains from one sample in a study of cytomegalovirus exposure and HLA in healthy donors. TCRdb keeps only in-frame clones here, not all; method: immunoSEQ multiplex PCR. The sample lists about 210,000 clones, 65% to 90% seen once, with around 0.31% in the top ten. The sample taken for sequencing was PBMCs. These receptors were collected from a woman in her 30s in good health and CMV-seronegative. Both conserved end residues are part of each CDR3. The D gene is left open where the match is weak. Clone size is not always given. Where it is, it says once, few, many or a class for expanded clones.

abundance: -
j_gene: TRBJ2-7
d_gene: -
v_gene: TRBV29-1
CDR3nt: TGCAGCGTTGGGGTGGGGGCGCAAGAGCAGTACTTC
CDR3aa: CSVGVGAQEQYF

abundance: -
j_gene: TRBJ1-3
d_gene: TRBD1
v_gene: TRBV6-1
CDR3nt: TGTGCCAGCAGTGAGTACTGGACAGGGTCTGGAAACACCATATATTTT
CDR3aa: CASSEYWTGSGNTIYF

abundance: -
j_gene: TRBJ2-5
d_gene: TRBD2
v_gene: TRBV9
CDR3nt: TGTGCCAGCAGCGCCGGGACTAGCGGGTACCAAGAGACCCAGTACTTC
CDR3aa: CASSAGTSGYQETQYF

abundance: -
j_gene: TRBJ2-6
d_gene: TRBD1
v_gene: TRBV6-6
CDR3nt: TGTGCCAGCAGTTACAACAGGGGCGGCGGGGCCAACGTCCTGACTTTC
CDR3aa: CASSYNRGGGANVLTF

abundance: -
j_gene: TRBJ2-6
d_gene: -
v_gene: TRBV7-3
CDR3nt: TGTGCCAGCAGCCTTACAGGGACCCTCTCTGGGGCCAACGTCCTGACTTTC
CDR3aa: CASSLTGTLSGANVLTF

abundance: -
j_gene: TRBJ1-5
d_gene: -
v_gene: TRBV2
CDR3nt: TGTGCCAGCAGTGAAAGTAACAGGGAGTGGGATCAGCCCCAGCATTTT
CDR3aa: CASSESNREWDQPQHF

abundance: once
j_gene: TRBJ2-1
d_gene: TRBD2
v_gene: TRBV5-1
CDR3nt: TGCGCCAGCAGCTTGGCAGGCGGGAGGGCCTACAATGAGCAGTTCTTC
CDR3aa: CASSLAGGRAYNEQFF

abundance: -
j_gene: TRBJ2-1
d_gene: -
v_gene: TRBV19
CDR3nt: TGTGCCAGTAGCATAGATCAGGGGAGCTCCTACAATGAGCAGTTCTTC
CDR3aa: CASSIDQGSSYNEQFF

abundance: once
j_gene: TRBJ2-7
d_gene: TRBD1
v_gene: TRBV2
CDR3nt: TGTGCCAGCAGTGAAGCGCGGACAGGGGTGCGCGAGCAGTACTTC
CDR3aa: CASSEARTGVREQYF

abundance: -
j_gene: TRBJ2-1
d_gene: TRBD2
v_gene: TRBV6-1
CDR3nt: TGTGCCAGCAGTGAACCCGGGAGGGCCAGTGGTGAGCAGTTCTTC
CDR3aa: CASSEPGRASGEQFF

abundance: -
j_gene: TRBJ1-6
d_gene: -
v_gene: TRBV5-1
CDR3nt: TGCGCCAGCAGCTTGGAGCAGGATTCACCCCTCCACTTT
CDR3aa: CASSLEQDSPLHF

abundance: -
j_gene: TRBJ2-3
d_gene: TRBD2
v_gene: TRBV5-1
CDR3nt: TGCGCCAGCAGCATGGGACTAGCGGGAGACGGAGATACGCAGTATTTT
CDR3aa: CASSMGLAGDGDTQYF

abundance: -
j_gene: TRBJ1-4
d_gene: TRBD1
v_gene: TRBV11-2
CDR3nt: TGTGCCAGCAGCTCGGGAGGGACAGCCTTTGAAAAACTGTTTTTT
CDR3aa: CASSSGGTAFEKLFF

abundance: -
j_gene: TRBJ2-5
d_gene: -
v_gene: TRBV9
CDR3nt: TGTGCCAGCAGCGCCGACGGACAGCAAGAGACCCAGTACTTC
CDR3aa: CASSADGQQETQYF

abundance: -
j_gene: TRBJ2-5
d_gene: TRBD1
v_gene: TRBV11-2
CDR3nt: TGTGCCAGCAGCTTAAACAGGGGGCAAGAGACCCAGTACTTC
CDR3aa: CASSLNRGQETQYF

abundance: -
j_gene: TRBJ2-7
d_gene: TRBD2
v_gene: TRBV28
CDR3nt: TGTGCCAGCACCACGACTGGCGGGAGGCTCCACGAGCAGTACTTC
CDR3aa: CASTTTGGRLHEQYF

abundance: -
j_gene: TRBJ2-1
d_gene: -
v_gene: TRBV27
CDR3nt: TGTGCCAGCACCCCTCTGGGAGATCGTGATGAGCAGTTCTTC
CDR3aa: CASTPLGDRDEQFF

abundance: -
j_gene: TRBJ2-7
d_gene: TRBD2
v_gene: TRBV4-1
CDR3nt: TGCGCCAGCAGCCAAGTTCCTAGCGGGAGTTCCTACGAGCAGTACTTC
CDR3aa: CASSQVPSGSSYEQYF

abundance: -
j_gene: TRBJ1-5
d_gene: -
v_gene: TRBV23-1
CDR3nt: TGCGCCCCAAATCAGCCCCAGCATTTT
CDR3aa: CAPNQPQHF

abundance: once
j_gene: TRBJ2-7
d_gene: -
v_gene: TRBV27
CDR3nt: TGTGCCAGCAGTTTTGGACAAAGCTACGAGCAGTACTTC
CDR3aa: CASSFGQSYEQYF